The 20 T cell receptor beta chains in this list originate from one sample, sequenced in a study of blood T cell repertoires in COVID-19. Some clones are missing from TCRdb's copy, which holds only in-frame ones; the method was immunoSEQ multiplex PCR. The repertoire holds under 300,000 clones, 86% seen once, with about an eighth in the top ten. Input material: peripheral blood. The source is a woman in her seventies with COVID-19, enrolled during active disease.

V usage is TRBV2 and J usage is TRBJ2-7; tentative D call: TRBD1 (5 bases). Germline CDR1 and CDR2: SNHLY and FYNNEI. V was cut by 3 bases and J by 6 bases, with 15 bases left in between. The CDR3 sequence is 14 residues long. This chain's CDR3 is CASSEGPYGAEQYF. CDR3 DNA sequence: TGTGCCAGCAGTGAGGGGCCATACGGTGCCGAGCAGTACTTC.

The V call is TRBV7-9, the J call TRBJ2-3; a possible D gene is TRBD2 (6 bases). Germline V CDR1 and CDR2: SEHNR, FQNEAQ (reference sequence). Trimming stripped 7 bases from V and 3 bases from J, with 17 bases between. This CDR3 comprises 15 residues. DNA of the CDR3: TGTGCCAGCAATTACCAGGTGGGGGGTACAGATACGCAGTATTTT. It encodes CASNYQVGGTDTQYF.

This sequence joins TRBV18 and TRBJ1-2; D gene ambiguous. Germline-derived CDR1 and CDR2 are KGHSH and LQKENI. The V end lost 1 base, the J end lost 10 bases, and 16 bases lay between the germline ends. The CDR3 consists of 14 residues. This chain's CDR3 is CASSPLIKDGDYTF. The CDR3 DNA reads TGTGCCAGCTCACCACTAATCAAGGACGGGGACTACACCTTC.

The rearrangement links TRBV24-1 to TRBJ2-1; D might be TRBD2 (5 bases). V lost 3 bases, J lost 2 bases, and 13 bases lay in between. Germline-derived CDR1 and CDR2 are KGHDR and SFDVKD. CDR3 length: 16 residues. The CDR3 DNA is TGTGCCACCAGTGATCCACGGGGTGGGACCTACAATGAGCAGTTCTTC. Amino acid sequence: CATSDPRGGTYNEQFF.

The V and J genes are TRBV21-1 and TRBJ2-3; the table assigns TRBD2, which was not confirmed against the DNA. TRBV21-1 is a recognized pseudogene. The CDR3 spans 18 residues. The CDR3 is CASSNTPPGLAGTDTQYF. Here the CDR3 DNA reads TGTGCCAGCAGCAATACTCCTCCGGGACTAGCTGGTACAGATACGCAGTATTTT.

The chain combines TRBV12-5 with TRBJ1-5, with D possibly TRBD1 on 5 matching bases. Germline V gene lookup returns CDR1 LGHNT and CDR2 FRNRAP. V was shortened by 0 bases and J by 7 bases, with 7 bases between the two germline ends. The CDR3 consists of 13 residues. CDR3 nucleotides: TGTGCTAGTGGTTTGGTACAGGAGCAGCCCCAGCATTTT. Its protein product is CASGLVQEQPQHF.

This chain joins TRBV5-4 and TRBJ1-2, with 7 bases matching TRBD1. The V gene's germline CDR1 is SGHNT and CDR2 YYREEE (reference sequence). The V segment lost 4 bases and the J segment 3 bases; nucleotides outside the gene matches: 6. The CDR3 totals 14 residues. The CDR3 is CASSPDREYYGYTF. The CDR3 DNA sequence: TGTGCCAGCAGCCCTGACAGGGAATACTATGGCTACACCTTC.

This chain links TRBV19 with TRBJ2-7; possibly TRBD2 for D (5 bases). Germline lookup yields CDR1 LNHDA and CDR2 SQIVND (reference sequence). The CDR3 extends over 16 amino acids. V was trimmed by 8 bases and J by 0 bases, leaving 20 bases between them. DNA for the CDR3: TGTGCCAGTTCCAGGCAAGGCGGAGGTCTCTCCTACGAGCAGTACTTC. It yields the protein CASSRQGGGLSYEQYF.

The chain combines TRBV5-1 with TRBJ1-4; possibly TRBD1 for D (6 bases). Germline CDR1 is SGHRS and CDR2 is YFSETQ. The CDR3 runs to 16 residues. V gave up 2 bases and J gave up 0 bases, with 11 bases separating them. The CDR3 loop is CASSFGEGATNEKLFF. The CDR3 nucleotides are TGCGCCAGCAGCTTCGGCGAGGGGGCAACTAATGAAAAACTGTTTTTT.

This chain connects TRBV19 to TRBJ1-2; tentatively, D is TRBD1 (5 bases). CDR1 is LNHDA, CDR2 SQIVND, per germline (reference sequence). This CDR3 comprises 15 residues. The V end was cut by 3 bases, the J end by 6 bases, with 17 bases between. The CDR3 region is CASSIRVGGNDGYTF. For the CDR3, the DNA is TGTGCCAGTAGTATCAGGGTCGGAGGGAACGATGGCTACACCTTC. Full variable domain (missing parts from reference TRBV19 and TRBJ1-2): DGGITQSPKYLFRKEGQNVTLSCEQNLNHDAMYWYRQDPGQGLRLIYYSQIVNDFQKGDIAEGYSVSREKKESFPLTVTSAQKNPTAFYLCASSIRVGGNDGYTFGSGTRLTVV.

The chain uses TRBV19 and TRBJ2-1; a weak D match, TRBD2 (6 bases). The length of the CDR3 is 15 residues. V gave up 7 bases and J gave up 8 bases, with 21 bases separating them. Germline V lookup: CDR1 LNHDA, CDR2 SQIVND (reference sequence). The CDR3 coding sequence is TGTGCCAGTATCGCCCGCGAGGGGACTCGGGATGAGCAGTTCTTC. Its protein is CASIAREGTRDEQFF.

The V and J genes are TRBV27 and TRBJ1-2; TRBD1 matches 10 bases. Trimming cost V 4 bases and J 4 bases; bases outside gene matches: 12. Germline V gene sequence: CDR1 MNHEY, CDR2 SMNVEV (reference sequence). The CDR3 has 17 residues. The CDR3 spells CASSYNMDRGISYGYTF. The CDR3, as DNA: TGTGCCAGCAGTTACAATATGGACAGGGGGATAAGCTATGGCTACACCTTC.

This chain links TRBV4-1 with TRBJ2-7; D is perhaps TRBD2 (6 bases). V was cut by 0 bases and J by 6 bases, with 15 bases left in between. This CDR3 spans 15 amino acids. From germline, CDR1 is MGHRA and CDR2 YSYEKL. The CDR3 DNA follows: TGCGCCAGCAGCCAAGATAGCGGCACCTTCTCCGAGCAGTACTTC. Protein sequence: CASSQDSGTFSEQYF.

CDR3 DNA sequence: TGTGCCAGCAGCGCGCAGGGGGATGAGTACGATGAGCAGTTCTTC. This codes for CASSAQGDEYDEQFF. The V and J genes are TRBV9 and TRBJ2-1; 7 nucleotides line up with TRBD1. CDR3 length equals 15 residues. J was trimmed by 8 bases and V by 3 bases; bases with no gene match: 11. The V gene's germline CDR1 is SGDLS and CDR2 YYNGEE.

The chain recombines TRBV3-1 (or the pseudogene TRBV3-2) with TRBJ1-5; no definite D call. With 0 bases removed from V and 0 bases from J, the gap between germline ends came to 9 bases. Germline V gene data show CDR1 as LGHDT and CDR2 as YNNKEL (reference sequence). The CDR3 extends over 16 amino acids. The CDR3 region is CASSQDSGNSNQPQHF. The DNA for the CDR3 is TGTGCCAGCAGCCAAGATTCGGGTAATAGCAATCAGCCCCAGCATTTT.

CDR3 region: CASSQVAGRHEQYF. The CDR3 coding sequence is TGCGCCAGCAGCCAAGTAGCAGGGAGGCACGAGCAGTACTTC. V and J are TRBV4-3 and TRBJ2-7; TRBD2 might be the D (6 bases). CDR1 is LGHNA, CDR2 YSLEER, per germline. The CDR3 sequence is 14 residues long. V was trimmed by 1 base and J by 5 bases, leaving 12 bases between them.

This clone has a handful of counts. The identical CDR3 is also encoded by other nucleotide sequences in the sample. The chain carries TRBV18 and TRBJ1-5; weak D call: TRBD1 (5 bases). The CDR3 is 13 amino acids. Germline CDR1 is KGHSH and CDR2 is LQKENI. Deletions cut 0 bases from V and 7 bases from J, with 7 bases between. As DNA, the CDR3 is TGTGCCAGCTCACCACCGGGGGGGCAGCCCCAGCATTTT. The encoded protein is CASSPPGGQPQHF. Full variable domain (rest looked up from reference TRBV18 and TRBJ1-5): NAGVMQNPRHLVRRRGQEARLRCSPMKGHSHVYWYRQLPEEGLKFMVYLQKENIIDESGMPKERFSAEFPKEGPSILRIQQVVRGDSAAYFCASSPPGGQPQHFGDGTRLSIL.

The gene calls are TRBV19 and TRBJ2-4; tentative D call: TRBD2 (7 bases). The CDR3 length is 15 residues. Germline-derived CDR1 and CDR2 are LNHDA and SQIVND (reference sequence). V dropped 5 bases and J dropped 8 bases, with 19 bases sitting between them. CDR3 sequence (DNA): TGTGCCAGTAGTTTTAGCGGAGGGAGGGGGGACATTCAGTACTTC. Translated: CASSFSGGRGDIQYF.

The chain has TRBV5-6 and TRBJ2-5, with 9 nucleotides matching TRBD1. Per the germline V gene, CDR1 is SGHDT and CDR2 is YYEEEE. The CDR3 totals 14 residues. Trimming cost V 7 bases and J 2 bases; bases outside gene matches: 6. CDR3 nucleotides: TGTGCCAGCTACACAGGGGGCTTACAAGAGACCCAGTACTTC. It translates to CASYTGGLQETQYF. The variable domain in full, completed from reference TRBV5-6 and TRBJ2-5, reads DAGVTQSPTHLIKTRGQQVTLRCSPKSGHDTVSWYQQALGQGPQFIFQYYEEEERQRGNFPDRFSGHQFPNYSSELNVNALLLGDSALYLCASYTGGLQETQYFGPGTRLLVL.

The V and J genes are TRBV11-2 and TRBJ2-3, with unresolved D. CDR1 SGHAT and CDR2 FQNNGV come from the germline V gene. The V end was cut by 5 bases, the J end by 9 bases, with 12 bases between. There are 12 residues in the CDR3. CDR3 region: CASSPPSWTQYF. CDR3 in DNA: TGTGCCAGCAGCCCACCCAGTTGGACGCAGTATTTT.